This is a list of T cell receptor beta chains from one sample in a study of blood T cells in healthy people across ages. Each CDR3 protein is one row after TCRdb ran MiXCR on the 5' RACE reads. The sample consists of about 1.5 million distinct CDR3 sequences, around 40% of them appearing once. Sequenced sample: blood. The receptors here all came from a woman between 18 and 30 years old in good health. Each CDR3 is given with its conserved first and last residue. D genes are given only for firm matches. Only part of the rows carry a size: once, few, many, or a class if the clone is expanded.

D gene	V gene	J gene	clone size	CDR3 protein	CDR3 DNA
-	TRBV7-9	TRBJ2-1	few	CASSTLWGPVRSGEQFF	TGTGCCAGCAGCACCTTATGGGGACCGGTACGCTCTGGTGAGCAGTTCTTC
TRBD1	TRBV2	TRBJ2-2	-	CASSYRGANTGELFF	TGTGCCAGCAGTTACAGGGGTGCGAACACCGGGGAGCTGTTTTTT
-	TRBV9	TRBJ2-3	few	CASSPPSTQYF	TGTGCCAGCAGCCCTCCAAGTACGCAGTATTTT
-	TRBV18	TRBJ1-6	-	CASSPGGSPLHF	TGTGCCAGCTCACCCGGGGGTTCACCCCTCCACTTT
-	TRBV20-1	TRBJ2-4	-	CSAPELGDRKNIQYF	TGCAGTGCTCCTGAACTAGGGGATAGGAAAAACATTCAGTACTTC
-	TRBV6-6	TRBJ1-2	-	CASSTYGYTF	TGTGCCAGCAGCACGTATGGCTACACCTTC
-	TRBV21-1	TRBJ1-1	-	CASSANGGLGTEAFF	TGTGCCAGCAGCGCTAACGGCGGGCTGGGCACTGAAGCTTTCTTT
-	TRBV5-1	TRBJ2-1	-	CASSAIAADYNEQFF	TGCGCCAGCAGCGCGATAGCGGCGGACTACAATGAGCAGTTCTTC
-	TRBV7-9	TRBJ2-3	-	CASSFPSGRQYF	TGTGCCAGCAGCTTTCCCTCGGGTCGGCAGTATTTT
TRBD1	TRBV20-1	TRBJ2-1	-	CSARDGGQGYSEQFF	TGCAGTGCTAGAGATGGCGGACAGGGGTACAGTGAGCAGTTCTTC
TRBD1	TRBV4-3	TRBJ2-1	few	CASSQLTGTGFYNEQFF	TGCGCCAGCAGCCAACTCACCGGGACAGGGTTCTACAATGAGCAGTTCTTC
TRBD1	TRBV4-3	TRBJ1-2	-	CASSHGDRLNYGYTF	TGCGCCAGCAGCCACGGGGACAGGCTTAACTATGGCTACACCTTC
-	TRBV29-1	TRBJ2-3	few	CSVGAEADTQYF	TGCAGCGTTGGGGCAGAGGCAGATACGCAGTATTTT
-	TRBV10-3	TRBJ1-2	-	CAFTGGGGRINYGYTF	TGTGCCTTCACCGGGGGGGGCGGACGGATTAACTATGGCTACACCTTC
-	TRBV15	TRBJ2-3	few	CATSRGWSSTDTQYF	TGTGCCACCAGCAGAGGTTGGAGTAGCACAGATACGCAGTATTTT
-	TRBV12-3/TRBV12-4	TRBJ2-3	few	CATRPSGGADTQYF	TGTGCCACCCGACCATCCGGGGGCGCGGATACGCAGTATTTT
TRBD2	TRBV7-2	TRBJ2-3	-	CASSLRGVAGLKDTQYF	TGTGCCAGCAGCTTACGTGGTGTAGCGGGGCTTAAAGATACGCAGTATTTT
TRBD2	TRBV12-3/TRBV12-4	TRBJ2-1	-	CASSSPGGRGSYNEQFF	TGTGCCAGCAGTTCCCCCGGCGGGAGAGGTAGCTACAATGAGCAGTTCTTC
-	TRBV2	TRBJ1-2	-	CASRPGRRSLSMGYTF	TGTGCCAGCAGGCCAGGAAGGCGCTCCCTATCTATGGGCTACACCTTC
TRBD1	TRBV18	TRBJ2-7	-	CASSPWGQSTYEQYF	TGTGCCAGCTCACCATGGGGACAGTCAACCTACGAGCAGTACTTC
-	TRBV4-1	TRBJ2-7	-	CASSQAGRTTYNEQYF	TGCGCCAGCAGCCAAGCCGGGAGAACAACCTACAATGAGCAGTACTTC
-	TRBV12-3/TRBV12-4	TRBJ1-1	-	CASSLGVGITEAFF	TGTGCCAGCAGTTTAGGGGTAGGGATAACTGAAGCTTTCTTT
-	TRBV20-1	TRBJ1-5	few	CSASSINVQPQHF	TGCAGTGCTAGTAGCATTAACGTTCAGCCCCAGCATTTT
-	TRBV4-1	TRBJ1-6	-	CASSQDHRNSPLHF	TGCGCCAGCAGCCAAGACCACAGAAATTCACCCCTCCACTTT
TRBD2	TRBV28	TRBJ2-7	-	CASSSPHTSGSYEQYF	TGTGCCAGCAGTTCCCCTCATACTAGCGGCTCCTACGAGCAGTACTTC
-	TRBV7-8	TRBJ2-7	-	CASTALDTRVPEQYF	TGTGCCAGCACCGCCTTGGACACCAGAGTCCCAGAGCAGTACTTC
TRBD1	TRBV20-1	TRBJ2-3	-	CSARGQGGLGTDTQYF	TGCAGTGCTAGGGGACAGGGTGGATTGGGCACAGATACGCAGTATTTT
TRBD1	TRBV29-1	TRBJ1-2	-	CSVWGQGNYGYTF	TGCAGCGTTTGGGGACAGGGGAACTATGGCTACACCTTC
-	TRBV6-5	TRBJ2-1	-	CASSCGQGIGNEQFF	TGTGCCAGCAGTTGCGGCCAGGGGATCGGGAATGAGCAGTTCTTC
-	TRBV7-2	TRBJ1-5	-	CASSLDRGENQPQHF	TGTGCCAGCAGCTTAGATCGGGGGGAGAATCAGCCCCAGCATTTT
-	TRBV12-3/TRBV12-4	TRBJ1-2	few	CASSLPSLSNLYGYTF	TGTGCCAGCAGTTTGCCGTCATTGTCTAACCTGTATGGCTACACCTTC
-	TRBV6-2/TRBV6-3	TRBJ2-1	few	CASISPGKLNEQFF	TGTGCCAGCATCAGCCCAGGAAAACTCAATGAGCAGTTCTTC
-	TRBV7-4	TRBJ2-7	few	CASSLAGRPAPLESYEQYF	TGTGCCAGCAGCTTAGCAGGACGGCCAGCCCCTTTGGAATCCTACGAGCAGTACTTC
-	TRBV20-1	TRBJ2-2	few	CSAYDRTTHTGELFF	TGCAGTGCTTACGACCGGACTACCCACACCGGGGAGCTGTTTTTT
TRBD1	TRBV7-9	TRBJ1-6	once	CASSSRQGFLDSPLHF	TGTGCCAGCAGCTCTAGACAGGGATTCCTGGATTCACCCCTCCACTTT
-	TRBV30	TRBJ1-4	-	CAWSDTGRGTNEKLFF	TGTGCCTGGAGTGATACAGGGAGGGGTACTAATGAAAAACTGTTTTTT
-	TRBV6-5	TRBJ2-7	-	CASSYGLTASYEQYF	TGTGCCAGCAGTTATGGACTAACCGCATCCTACGAGCAGTACTTC
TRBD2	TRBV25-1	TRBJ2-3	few	CASSEYQSGVWRDTQYF	TGTGCCAGCAGTGAATATCAGAGCGGGGTATGGAGAGATACGCAGTATTTT
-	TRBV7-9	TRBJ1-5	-	CASSDLSSNQPQHF	TGTGCCAGCAGCGATCTGTCTAGCAATCAGCCCCAGCATTTT
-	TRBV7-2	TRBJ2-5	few	CASSLARGAVWSVTQYF	TGTGCCAGCAGCTTAGCTAGGGGGGCGGTCTGGAGTGTGACCCAGTACTTC
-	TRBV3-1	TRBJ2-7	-	CASSHNRLEVAYEQYF	TGTGCCAGCAGCCACAATAGACTCGAAGTAGCCTACGAGCAGTACTTC
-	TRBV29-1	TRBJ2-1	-	CSVEPRNEQFF	TGCAGCGTTGAACCCAGGAATGAGCAGTTCTTC
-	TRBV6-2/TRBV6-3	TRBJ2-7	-	CASSYEPGLGYNEQYF	TGTGCCAGCAGTTACGAGCCCGGGCTGGGCTACAATGAGCAGTACTTC
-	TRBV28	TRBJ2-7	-	CATRGAPGYEQYF	TGTGCCACAAGGGGAGCACCAGGGTACGAGCAGTACTTC
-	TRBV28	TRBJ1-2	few	CASRDRRGPSYGYTF	TGTGCCAGCAGGGACCGCCGGGGGCCGAGCTATGGCTACACCTTC
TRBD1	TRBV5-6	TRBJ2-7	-	CASSFPGQVPYNEQYF	TGTGCCAGCAGCTTTCCGGGACAGGTGCCCTACAATGAGCAGTACTTC
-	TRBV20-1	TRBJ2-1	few	CSAPSRETYNEQFF	TGCAGTGCGCCCTCCCGGGAGACCTACAATGAGCAGTTCTTC
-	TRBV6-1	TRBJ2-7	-	CASSEAGRDDEQYF	TGTGCCAGCAGTGAAGCGGGCAGAGACGACGAGCAGTACTTC
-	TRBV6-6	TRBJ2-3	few	CASSYRLAPQYF	TGTGCCAGCAGTTACAGGTTGGCGCCGCAGTATTTT
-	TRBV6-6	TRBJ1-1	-	CASSSDRTQEAFF	TGTGCCAGCAGTTCCGACAGGACGCAGGAAGCTTTCTTT
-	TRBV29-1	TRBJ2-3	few	CSVETRKTRGADTQYF	TGCAGCGTTGAAACCCGGAAGACTAGAGGGGCAGATACGCAGTATTTT
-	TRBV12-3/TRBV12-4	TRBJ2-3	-	CANSLGRMLPTDTQYF	TGTGCCAACAGTTTAGGCAGGATGCTCCCCACAGATACGCAGTATTTT
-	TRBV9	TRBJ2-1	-	CASSVATEGRTEQFF	TGTGCCAGCAGCGTAGCTACGGAAGGGCGGACTGAGCAGTTCTTC
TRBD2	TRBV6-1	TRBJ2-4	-	CASSDSGGYNEQYF	TGTGCCAGCAGTGATAGCGGGGGGTACAATGAGCAGTACTTC